These 4 T cell receptor beta chains were all obtained from the same sample, sequenced in a study of regulatory T cells in long-lasting Graves disease. Arm-PCR of CDR3 regions and iRepertoire HTBI primers were used to build TCR beta libraries. TCRdb called the multiplex PCR reads again in MiXCR, with one record for every CDR3 protein. The sample lists about 470,000 distinct CDR3 sequences, roughly 20% occurring once. As to time point: persistent/refractory GD, antithyroid drugs over 5 years with positive TRAb. Extracted PBMC RNA gave rise to the TCR library. The starting material was peripheral blood mononuclear cells (PBMCs), obtained when the disease was refractory, from a patient treated with antithyroid drugs. Receptors originate from a female donor with Graves disease.

Many counts were recorded for this clonotype. The chain uses TRBV6-1 and TRBJ1-2, with no clear D. Germline V gives CDR1 MNHNS, CDR2 SASEGT. The CDR3 sequence is 11 residues long. V dropped 6 bases and J dropped 4 bases, with 6 bases sitting between them. CDR3 loop: CASRGLYGYTF. The CDR3 DNA reads as TGTGCCAGCAGAGGGCTCTATGGCTACACCTTC.

This clonotype was seen many times. This sequence joins TRBV11-2 and TRBJ1-1; D perhaps matches TRBD1 (5 bases). Germline V gene lookup returns CDR1 SGHAT and CDR2 FQNNGV. This CDR3 region has 13 residues. The germline V and J ends were trimmed by 5 bases and 7 bases, with 14 bases remaining between them. This CDR3 is CASSLRGPLEAFF. The CDR3 region has the DNA TGTGCCAGCAGCCTGAGGGGTCCACTTGAAGCTTTCTTT.

The V call is TRBV10-3, the J call TRBJ2-1, with no clear D. The CDR3 covers 15 residues. CDR1 and CDR2 from the germline V gene are ENHRY and SYGVKD. Between the trimmed V and J ends, which lost 2 bases and 0 bases, there was a span of 8 bases. CDR3: CAISERVDSYNEQFF. The DNA for the CDR3 is TGTGCCATCAGTGAGAGAGTGGACTCCTACAATGAGCAGTTCTTC.

This clonotype has ten or more counts. The CDR3 loop is CASSLFGVWGDTEAFF. CDR3 DNA: TGCGCCAGCAGCTTGTTTGGAGTATGGGGCGACACTGAAGCTTTCTTT. This chain links TRBV5-1 with TRBJ1-1; tentatively, D is TRBD1 (5 bases). CDR1 and CDR2 from the germline V gene are SGHRS and YFSETQ. V gave up 1 base and J gave up 3 bases, with 16 bases separating them. This CDR3 is built from 16 residues.